The clone carrying this T cell receptor (beta chain) was found a few times. Its matching antigen is unknown. This sample was taken from a study of beta chain features in type 1 diabetes. Germline CDR1 and CDR2: SGHRS and YFSETQ. With 5 bases removed from V and 2 bases from J, the gap between germline ends came to 11 bases. The CDR3 is 13 amino acids. General study findings and limits: Across all four CD4+ subsets, people with type 1 diabetes showed modestly shorter TCRB CDR3s.

The study reverse transcribed the entire isolated RNA, so it sequenced expressed TCRB transcripts. TCRdb's copy holds only in-frame clones and misses some; the assay was immunoSEQ multiplex PCR. The repertoire includes about 700,000 clones, 13% of them detected once, and approximately 0.022% sits in the top ten. It was one heparinised blood draw, averaging around 120 mL, that each donor gave. CD4+ naive, central memory, regulatory and stem cell-like memory cells were sorted via CD45RO/CCR7/CD25/CD127/CD95/CD27. Purity above 98% was achieved in all sorted populations. The receptor's source is a man aged 18 to 35 with type 1 diabetes. The chain is built from TRBV5-1 and TRBJ2-7, with a weak D call TRBD2 (5 bases). Sequencing input: naive CD4+ T cells from blood. The CDR3 nucleotides read TGCGCCAGCAGTCCGGGAATGGCCTACGAGCAGTACTTC. The encoded protein is CASSPGMAYEQYF.